The 26 T cell receptor beta chains listed next were all sequenced from one sample in a study of blood T cell repertoires in COVID-19. The table came from immunoSEQ multiplex PCR; TCRdb's copy has only in-frame clones and leaves some out. The sample gives approximately 180,000 clones, 88% of which show up once; 3.5% to 4.5% is in the top ten. The source material was peripheral blood. The receptors derive from a human donor in a cohort sampled during active COVID-19.

The rearrangement links TRBV7-6 to TRBJ2-7; 10 positions match TRBD1. There are 15 residues in the CDR3. V was clipped by 1 base and J by 5 bases; unmatched bases: 5. Germline V lookup: CDR1 SGHVS, CDR2 FNYEAQ. The CDR3 DNA reads TGTGCCAGCAGCTTAGGGACAGGGGGTTCCCACGAGCAGTACTTC. Translating gives CASSLGTGGSHEQYF. Drawing the rest from reference TRBV7-6 and TRBJ2-7, the complete variable domain is GAGVSQSPRYKVTKRGQDVALRCDPISGHVSLYWYRQALGQGPEFLTYFNYEAQQDKSGLPNDRFSAERPEGSISTLTIQRTEQRDSAMYRCASSLGTGGSHEQYFGPGTRLTVT.

The chain uses TRBV2 and TRBJ1-2; 11 bases are a match to TRBD1. This CDR3 has 16 amino acids. The trim removed 4 bases at V and 7 bases at J, leaving 11 bases unmatched. Per the germline V gene, CDR1 is SNHLY and CDR2 is FYNNEI. The CDR3 spells CASSGTGGFSFSGYTF. CDR3 DNA sequence: TGTGCCAGCAGTGGGACAGGGGGCTTTTCGTTCAGTGGCTACACCTTC.

V is TRBV18 and J is TRBJ1-2; weak D call: TRBD1 (5 bases). The germline gives CDR1 KGHSH, CDR2 LQKENI. This CDR3 is built from 12 residues. Trimming pared 5 bases from V and 3 bases from J, leaving 7 bases between. The CDR3 here is CASSEGDYGYTF. CDR3 DNA: TGTGCCAGCTCAGAAGGGGACTATGGCTACACCTTC.

The V and J genes are TRBV10-1 and TRBJ2-1, with 8 positions matching TRBD2. The V gene's germline CDR1 is WNHNN and CDR2 SYGVQD (reference sequence). Trimming cost V 3 bases and J 9 bases; bases outside gene matches: 16. CDR3 size: 17 residues. The CDR3 DNA reads as TGCGCCAGCAGTGACTTCGTTGGAGCGGGAGCACAGGGTGAGCAGTTCTTC. Translating it yields CASSDFVGAGAQGEQFF.

The count of this clone is one. V and J are TRBV11-2 and TRBJ1-1, with TRBD1 as a possible D gene (6 bases). V was cut by 1 base and J by 4 bases, with 16 bases left in between. The germline CDR1 and CDR2 sequences are SGHAT and FQNNGV. The CDR3 length is 16 residues. CDR3 DNA sequence: TGTGCCAGCAGCTTAGCCCGCGGCAGGGGAGCCACTGAAGCTTTCTTT. The encoded protein is CASSLARGRGATEAFF.

V usage is TRBV9 and J usage is TRBJ2-7; possibly TRBD1 for D (6 bases). V lost 0 bases, J lost 3 bases, and 13 bases lay in between. Germline V gene sequence: CDR1 SGDLS, CDR2 YYNGEE. This CDR3 is built from 15 residues. The CDR3 spells CASSVGGQGFYEQYF. Written as DNA, the CDR3 is TGTGCCAGCAGCGTAGGCGGGCAGGGGTTCTACGAGCAGTACTTC.

The sample holds a few counts of this clone. The chain has TRBV18 and TRBJ2-5; 10 bases line up with TRBD1. Unmatched junction bases numbered 2, after V lost 3 bases and J lost 1 base. The CDR3 spans 15 residues. Germline V gene data show CDR1 as KGHSH and CDR2 as LQKENI. The CDR3 reads CASSPGQGTQETQYF. CDR3 nucleotides: TGTGCCAGCTCACCGGGACAGGGGACCCAAGAGACCCAGTACTTC.

J is TRBJ2-1 and V is TRBV6-5; possible D gene TRBD2, 6 bases. This CDR3 region has 13 residues. Trimming removed 6 bases from V and 2 bases from J, with 8 bases in between. The germline gives CDR1 MNHEY, CDR2 SVGAGI. DNA for the CDR3: TGTGCCAGCAGGCGGGGCCCCTACAATGAGCAGTTCTTC. Its translation is CASRRGPYNEQFF.

The V call is TRBV2, the J call TRBJ2-7; D may be TRBD2 (5 bases). The CDR3 has 14 residues. V was cut by 4 bases and J by 7 bases, with 17 bases left in between. Germline V gene lookup returns CDR1 SNHLY and CDR2 FYNNEI. CDR3 in DNA: TGTGCCAGCAGTGTAAATGGCCCGCCGGGGGAGCAGTACTTC. Translation gives CASSVNGPPGEQYF.

The gene calls are TRBV7-2 and TRBJ2-5; 8 bases fit TRBD2. Germline assignment: CDR1 SGHTA and CDR2 FQGNSA. V was pared by 4 bases and J by 4 bases, with 5 bases of the junction left unmatched. The CDR3 has 14 amino acids. The CDR3 here is CASSSPGRVETQYF. For the CDR3, the DNA is TGTGCCAGCAGCTCGCCCGGGAGGGTAGAGACCCAGTACTTC. The variable domain in full, completed from reference TRBV7-2 and TRBJ2-5, reads GAGVSQSPSNKVTEKGKDVELRCDPISGHTALYWYRQSLGQGLEFLIYFQGNSAPDKSGLPSDRFSAERTGGSVSTLTIQRTQQEDSAVYLCASSSPGRVETQYFGPGTRLLVL.

This clone is a singleton in its sample. V and J are TRBV7-8 and TRBJ2-3, with D hard to call. Germline assignment: CDR1 SGHVS and CDR2 FQNEAQ. The CDR3 runs to 16 residues. The V gene lost 1 base and the J gene lost 1 base, with 12 bases spanning the gap. The DNA of the CDR3 is TGTGCCAGCAGCTTAGGAGTTAAAGAGGGCACAGATACGCAGTATTTT. It specifies CASSLGVKEGTDTQYF.

The V gene is TRBV27, the J gene TRBJ2-1; 9 nucleotides agree with TRBD2. CDR1 is MNHEY and CDR2 is SMNVEV in the germline V gene (reference sequence). J gave up 0 bases and V 6 bases, and 3 bases lay outside the gene matches. The CDR3 spans 15 residues. CDR3 DNA: TGTGCCAGCAGCCGTAGCGGGGGCTCCTACAATGAGCAGTTCTTC. Translated: CASSRSGGSYNEQFF.

The rearrangement joins TRBV19 to TRBJ2-3; D gene unclear. The V gene's germline CDR1 is LNHDA and CDR2 SQIVND (reference sequence). V was cut by 5 bases and J by 2 bases, with 8 bases left in between. The CDR3 contains 13 residues. This chain's CDR3 is CASSHTATDTQYF. CDR3 nucleotides: TGTGCCAGTAGTCACACAGCCACAGATACGCAGTATTTT.

V and J are TRBV7-2 and TRBJ1-2, with 10 bases identical to TRBD1. The CDR3 spans 15 residues. Germline assignment: CDR1 SGHTA and CDR2 FQGNSA. The V gene end was trimmed by 4 bases and the J gene end by 4 bases; junction bases not matched to a gene: 6. The CDR3 region is CASSSTGGFLYGYTF. The CDR3 region has the DNA TGTGCCAGCAGCTCGACAGGGGGCTTCCTCTATGGCTACACCTTC.

V and J are TRBV4-1 and TRBJ1-1; the D gene is possibly TRBD1 (6 bases). The CDR3 consists of 15 residues. Germline V gene data show CDR1 as MGHRA and CDR2 as YSYEKL. Between the trimmed V and J ends, which lost 4 bases and 1 base, there was a span of 13 bases. The DNA of the CDR3 is TGCGCCAGCAGCCGTGGAATCAGGGGGAACACTGAAGCTTTCTTT. Translation gives CASSRGIRGNTEAFF.

The chain links TRBV7-9 to TRBJ2-1, with TRBD2 matching over 7 bases. The CDR3 sequence is 18 residues long. V gave up 2 bases and J gave up 4 bases; unmatched junction bases: 14. Germline V CDR1 and CDR2: SEHNR, FQNEAQ (reference sequence). The CDR3 DNA is TGTGCCAGCAGCTTAACCCCTCACGGCGGGGGAGATTACAATGAGCAGTTCTTC. The encoded protein is CASSLTPHGGGDYNEQFF.

This rearrangement joins TRBV30 to TRBJ1-6; D is undetermined. From germline, CDR1 is GTSNPN and CDR2 SVGIG (reference sequence). The CDR3 runs 14 residues. The V gene lost 4 bases and the J gene lost 7 bases, with 14 bases spanning the gap. The CDR3 DNA is TGTGCCTGGAATGGTGGTGTGCTAAATTCACCCCTCCACTTT. Protein product: CAWNGGVLNSPLHF.

The chain has TRBV15 and TRBJ1-4; D possibly corresponds to TRBD1 (5 bases). Germline CDR1 is LNHNV and CDR2 is YYDKDF (reference sequence). V was clipped by 2 bases and J by 0 bases, with 13 bases between them. The length of the CDR3 is 17 residues. The CDR3 reads CATSRRGLLSTNEKLFF. CDR3 in DNA: TGTGCCACCAGCAGAAGGGGTTTACTGTCAACTAATGAAAAACTGTTTTTT.

This rearrangement joins TRBV19 to TRBJ1-1; possible D gene TRBD1, 5 bases. V shed 4 bases and J shed 10 bases, with 10 bases lying between them. Per the germline V gene, CDR1 is LNHDA and CDR2 is SQIVND (reference sequence). The CDR3 runs 11 residues. The CDR3 region has the DNA TGTGCCAGTAGTAATCGACAGATAGCTTTCTTT. This encodes CASSNRQIAFF.

The rearrangement uses TRBV9 and TRBJ2-5; TRBD1 is a possible D gene (5 bases). In germline, CDR1 is SGDLS, CDR2 YYNGEE. V lost 0 bases and J lost 4, with 10 bases in between. The CDR3 has 14 amino acids. The CDR3 loop is CASSVGREGETQYF. The CDR3 DNA reads TGTGCCAGCAGCGTAGGCAGGGAAGGAGAGACCCAGTACTTC.

The chain links TRBV3-1 (or the pseudogene TRBV3-2) to TRBJ1-1; D call uncertain. Germline CDR1 reads LGHDT; CDR2 reads YNNKEL (reference sequence). Trimming took 0 bases from V and 4 from J, leaving 9 bases between them. The CDR3 extends over 14 amino acids. CDR3 sequence reads: CASSQEQAATEAFF. CDR3 DNA sequence: TGTGCCAGCAGCCAAGAGCAGGCCGCCACTGAAGCTTTCTTT.

This chain joins TRBV5-6 and TRBJ1-2; TRBD1 aligns across 8 bases. The CDR3 length is 19 residues. CDR1 is SGHDT, CDR2 YYEEEE, per germline. Germline trimming cut 1 base from V and 0 bases from J; bases unmatched to any gene: 14. The CDR3 is CASSLRVGGQAPSNYGYTF. The CDR3 region has the DNA TGTGCCAGCAGCTTGCGTGTGGGGGGACAGGCACCATCTAACTATGGCTACACCTTC.

This sequence joins TRBV19 and TRBJ1-1; 9 bases agree with TRBD1. Germline values: CDR1 LNHDA, CDR2 SQIVND (reference sequence). The CDR3 has 13 residues. The V gene end was trimmed by 6 bases and the J gene end by 8 bases; junction bases not matched to a gene: 7. Here the CDR3 DNA reads TGTGCCAGTAGAGAACAGGGGGCCGGAGAAGCTTTCTTT. Its translation: CASREQGAGEAFF.

V and J are TRBV6-4 and TRBJ2-1; the D is unclear. CDR3 size: 13 residues. The V gene's germline CDR1 is MRHNA and CDR2 SNTAGT. V was pared by 6 bases and J by 0 bases, with 6 bases between. The CDR3 loop reads CASSMASYNEQFF. CDR3 in DNA: TGTGCCAGCAGCATGGCCTCCTACAATGAGCAGTTCTTC.

This chain connects TRBV4-2 to TRBJ2-3; D is unclear. The CDR3 totals 11 residues. Germline lookup yields CDR1 LGHNA and CDR2 YNFKEQ. Trimming pared 1 base from V and 11 bases from J, leaving 7 bases between. CDR3 coding DNA: TGTGCCAGCAGCCAAGCGGGTGAGCAGTATTTT. It encodes CASSQAGEQYF.

The V gene is TRBV29-1, the J gene TRBJ2-1; D perhaps matches TRBD2 (5 bases). V dropped 8 bases and J dropped 3 bases, with 8 bases sitting between them. The CDR3 extends over 11 amino acids. Germline CDR1 reads SQVTM; CDR2 reads ANQGSEA. CDR3 protein: CSYSVYNEQFF. In DNA, the CDR3 is TGCAGCTATAGCGTCTACAATGAGCAGTTCTTC.